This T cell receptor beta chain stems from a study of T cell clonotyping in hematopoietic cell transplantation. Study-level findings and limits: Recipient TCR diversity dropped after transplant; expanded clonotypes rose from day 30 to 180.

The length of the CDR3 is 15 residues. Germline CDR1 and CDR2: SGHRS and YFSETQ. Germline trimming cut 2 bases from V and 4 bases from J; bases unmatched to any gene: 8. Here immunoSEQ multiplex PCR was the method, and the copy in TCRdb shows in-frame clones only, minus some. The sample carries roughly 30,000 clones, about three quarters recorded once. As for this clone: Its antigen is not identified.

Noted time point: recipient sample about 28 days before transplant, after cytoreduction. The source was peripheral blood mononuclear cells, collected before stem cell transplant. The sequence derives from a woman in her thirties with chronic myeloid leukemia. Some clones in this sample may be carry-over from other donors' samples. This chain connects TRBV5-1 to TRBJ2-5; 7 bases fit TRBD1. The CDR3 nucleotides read TGCGCCAGCAGCTTTGACAGGGTTGGGGGAGAGACCCAGTACTTC. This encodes CASSFDRVGGETQYF. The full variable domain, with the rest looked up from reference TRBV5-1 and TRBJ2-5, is KAGVTQTPRYLIKTRGQQVTLSCSPISGHRSVSWYQQTPGQGLQFLFEYFSETQRNKGNFPGRFSGRQFSNSRSEMNVSTLELGDSALYLCASSFDRVGGETQYFGPGTRLLVL.